The T cell receptor beta chain under discussion was sequenced for a study of T cells in Graves' hyperthyroidism and ophthalmopathy. The CDR3 covers 15 residues. Losses at the gene ends were 7 bases for V and 7 bases for J; bases not matched to a gene: 10. It was RNA transcripts that yielded the amplified TCR beta CDR3 regions. Researchers ran a first-round RT-PCR on the TCR CDR3 using the HTBI primer set. TCRdb itself ran the multiplex PCR reads through MiXCR, one entry per CDR3 protein. The sample has a few hundred thousand distinct CDR3 sequences, around a sixth seen once. The cohort's ophthalmopathy patients, a group with duration under 3 months, had a Clinical Activity Score of at least 3 and a NOSPECS grade of at least 4. Fresh peripheral blood, under 11 ml, yielded the PBMCs. Notes on this clonotype: Its antigen is unidentified.

Study-wide findings and caveats: Most thyroid-expanded clonotypes above 0.001 were also found in blood. In validation, the model predicted ophthalmopathy. These predictions came a median about 6.5 months before onset.

Sequencing input: blood. The receptor was derived from a woman aged 40 to 50 with Graves' ophthalmopathy. This chain uses TRBV12-3 or TRBV12-4 with TRBJ2-7, with 13 bases fitting TRBD2. The CDR3 DNA sequence: TGTGCCAGCACCTTCGGACTAGCGGGGGCGAGGGAGCAGTACTTC. Its translation is CASTFGLAGAREQYF.